One sample yielded the 11 T cell receptor beta chains listed below, sequenced in a study of cytomegalovirus exposure and HLA in healthy donors. PCR involved 60 Vbeta and 13 Jbeta primers. Assay: immunoSEQ multiplex PCR; the TCRdb copy retains only in-frame clones and omits some. The sample comprises approximately 190,000 clones, about 83% of which are singletons, and about 1.8% rests with the top ten. Sequencing was performed on PBMCs. Receptors were obtained from a man between 40 and 49 years old in good health and CMV-seropositive.

J is TRBJ2-7 and V is TRBV6-1, with TRBD2 matching over 12 bases. With V trimmed by 1 base and J by 2 bases, 9 bases remained unmatched. The CDR3 runs 18 residues. Germline CDR1 is MNHNS and CDR2 is SASEGT. CDR3 sequence (DNA): TGTGCCAGCAGTGAAGGACTAGCGGGAGCGGGAGGGACCTACGAGCAGTACTTC. This gives the protein CASSEGLAGAGGTYEQYF.

On this clone itself: Within the sample, other DNA sequences also encode this same CDR3. The CDR3 protein is CASSPGLAGGPDTQYF. In nucleotides, the CDR3 is TGTGCCAGCTCACCCGGACTAGCGGGTGGACCAGATACGCAGTATTTT. V gene TRBV18 combines with J gene TRBJ2-3, with TRBD2 matching 11 bases. There are 16 residues in the CDR3. Trimming took 3 bases from V and 4 from J; bases not matched to a gene: 6. Germline CDR1 and CDR2: KGHSH and LQKENI.

This chain connects TRBV4-2 to TRBJ2-1; a possible D gene is TRBD2 (7 bases). Germline V gives CDR1 LGHNA, CDR2 YNFKEQ. The CDR3 consists of 16 residues. Trimming pared 0 bases from V and 4 bases from J, leaving 13 bases between. The CDR3 coding sequence is TGTGCCAGCAGCCAAGAGGCGGGGGCTTTTTACAATGAGCAGTTCTTC. This encodes CASSQEAGAFYNEQFF.

This clone showed up just once. This sequence joins TRBV5-6 and TRBJ2-3; D unresolved. The germline gives CDR1 SGHDT, CDR2 YYEEEE. The CDR3 sequence is 13 residues long. The V gene lost 5 bases and the J gene lost 2 bases, with 9 bases spanning the gap. Written as DNA, the CDR3 is TGTGCCAGCAGACGAGAATCCACAGATACGCAGTATTTT. Translated, it gives CASRRESTDTQYF. The whole variable domain, filled in from reference TRBV5-6 and TRBJ2-3, reads DAGVTQSPTHLIKTRGQQVTLRCSPKSGHDTVSWYQQALGQGPQFIFQYYEEEERQRGNFPDRFSGHQFPNYSSELNVNALLLGDSALYLCASRRESTDTQYFGPGTRLTVL.

This clone occurred once. One end of the junction is discordant with germline, which a read error may explain. The chain couples TRBV20-1 to TRBJ1-2; TRBD1 aligns across 8 bases. The CDR3 contains 11 residues. CDR1 and CDR2 (germline): DFQATT, SNEGSKA (reference sequence). The CDR3 protein is CSAGGQGHLLF. CDR3 DNA sequence: TGCAGTGCTGGAGGACAGGGCCACCTTCTCTTC.

V and J are TRBV9 and TRBJ2-7; 7 bases line up with TRBD1. The germline gives CDR1 SGDLS, CDR2 YYNGEE. Losses at the gene ends were 0 bases for V and 6 bases for J; bases not matched to a gene: 6. The CDR3 sequence is 14 residues long. The CDR3, as DNA: TGTGCCAGCAGCGTAGCAGGGGGAGACCCCGAGCAGTACTTC. Translating it yields CASSVAGGDPEQYF.

CDR3 DNA: TGTGCCAGCAGGGCATTCGAGACTAGCACAGATACGCAGTATTTT. This sequence encodes CASRAFETSTDTQYF. The rearrangement links TRBV2 to TRBJ2-3; D is ambiguous. The CDR3 consists of 15 residues. Between the trimmed V and J ends, which lost 6 bases and 0 bases, there was a span of 13 bases. Germline values: CDR1 SNHLY, CDR2 FYNNEI.

This clone was observed once. The rearrangement links TRBV27 to TRBJ1-2; D unresolved. CDR3 length: 13 amino acids. CDR1 MNHEY and CDR2 SMNVEV come from the germline V gene (reference sequence). Trimming pared 0 bases from V and 4 bases from J, leaving 6 bases between. CDR3 region: CASSLSGFYGYTF. Here the CDR3 DNA reads TGTGCCAGCAGTTTATCCGGGTTCTATGGCTACACCTTC.

This chain links TRBV19 with TRBJ2-1; 12 nucleotides align to TRBD2. In germline, CDR1 is LNHDA, CDR2 SQIVND (reference sequence). J lost 8 bases, V lost 1 base, and 6 bases had no gene match. The CDR3 runs 16 residues. CDR3 nucleotide sequence: TGTGCCAGTAGTATAGGGGCTAGCGGGAGGGTCGATGAGCAGTTCTTC. As protein: CASSIGASGRVDEQFF.

This chain joins TRBV5-1 and TRBJ2-5; D is possibly TRBD2 (5 bases). This CDR3 is 14 amino acids long. Trimming shortened V by 6 bases and J by 2 bases, and 14 bases separated the two germline ends. The V gene's germline CDR1 is SGHRS and CDR2 YFSETQ. The CDR3: CASTIASVQETQYF. Written as DNA, the CDR3 is TGCGCCAGCACCATAGCGTCTGTACAAGAGACCCAGTACTTC.

V is TRBV6-5 and J is TRBJ2-5; a weak D match, TRBD1 (5 bases). Trimming pared 0 bases from V and 2 bases from J, leaving 13 bases between. This CDR3 has 16 residues. The germline V gene has CDR1 MNHEY and CDR2 SVGAGI. CDR3 in amino acids: CASSYSTIAGQETQYF. The DNA for the CDR3 is TGTGCCAGCAGTTACTCGACCATTGCAGGGCAAGAGACCCAGTACTTC.